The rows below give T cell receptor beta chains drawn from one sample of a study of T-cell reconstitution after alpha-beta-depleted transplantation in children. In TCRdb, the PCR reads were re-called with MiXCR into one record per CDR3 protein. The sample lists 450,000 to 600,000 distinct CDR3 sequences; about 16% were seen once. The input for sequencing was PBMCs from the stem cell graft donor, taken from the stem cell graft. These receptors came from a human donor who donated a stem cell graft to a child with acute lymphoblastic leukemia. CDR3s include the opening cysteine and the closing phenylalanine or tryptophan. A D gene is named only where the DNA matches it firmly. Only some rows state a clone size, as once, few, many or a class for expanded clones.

cdr3_aa: CASSFEVERGTDTQYF
j_call: TRBJ2-3
v_call: TRBV5-1
d_call: -
clone_size: -

cdr3_aa: CASSPSGGQAQPQHF
j_call: TRBJ1-5
v_call: TRBV5-1
d_call: -
clone_size: few

cdr3_aa: CASSYGGSIYF
j_call: TRBJ1-3
v_call: TRBV6-5
d_call: -
clone_size: few

cdr3_aa: CASSLIIAGNNGYTF
j_call: TRBJ1-2
v_call: TRBV7-2
d_call: -
clone_size: few

cdr3_aa: CASSLALGAVAYEQYF
j_call: TRBJ2-7
v_call: TRBV5-1
d_call: -
clone_size: -

cdr3_aa: CASSLAPAGAFETQYF
j_call: TRBJ2-5
v_call: TRBV5-1
d_call: TRBD2
clone_size: few

cdr3_aa: CSAGDRGWYEQYF
j_call: TRBJ2-7
v_call: TRBV20-1
d_call: TRBD1
clone_size: -

cdr3_aa: CASSQEGGTTYEQYF
j_call: TRBJ2-7
v_call: TRBV4-2
d_call: TRBD2
clone_size: few

cdr3_aa: CASRSSWGTAHYNEQFF
j_call: TRBJ2-1
v_call: TRBV3-1
d_call: -
clone_size: few

cdr3_aa: CASSLALGVYNEQFF
j_call: TRBJ2-1
v_call: TRBV5-1
d_call: -
clone_size: -

cdr3_aa: CASSWDPGAAEAFF
j_call: TRBJ1-1
v_call: TRBV5-1
d_call: -
clone_size: -

cdr3_aa: CASSARGGRLQETQYF
j_call: TRBJ2-5
v_call: TRBV9
d_call: TRBD2
clone_size: -

cdr3_aa: CASSLRWTGETQYF
j_call: TRBJ2-5
v_call: TRBV5-1
d_call: -
clone_size: few

cdr3_aa: CASSLAGPEGGYTF
j_call: TRBJ1-2
v_call: TRBV5-5
d_call: -
clone_size: -

cdr3_aa: CASSLRRQIYEQYF
j_call: TRBJ2-7
v_call: TRBV12-3/TRBV12-4
d_call: -
clone_size: -

cdr3_aa: CASRLGGGEYNEQFF
j_call: TRBJ2-1
v_call: TRBV5-1
d_call: TRBD2
clone_size: few

cdr3_aa: CASRGGHMNMEGFF
j_call: TRBJ1-1
v_call: TRBV27
d_call: -
clone_size: -

cdr3_aa: CASSSSGEPNEQFF
j_call: TRBJ2-1
v_call: TRBV27
d_call: TRBD2
clone_size: few

cdr3_aa: CASSNGGGVWEKLFF
j_call: TRBJ1-4
v_call: TRBV7-2
d_call: -
clone_size: -

cdr3_aa: CSARDRDPRETQYF
j_call: TRBJ2-5
v_call: TRBV20-1
d_call: -
clone_size: few